These 14 T cell receptor beta chains were sequenced from one sample in a study of molecular identifiers for immune sequencing clone quantification. TCRdb re-derived calls from the PCR reads in MiXCR, one entry per CDR3 protein. Here the sample spans hundreds of thousands of distinct CDR3 sequences, roughly 25% being singletons. Input material: naive CD8+ T cells from blood, with Jurkat cell RNA spiked in. Subset reported: FACS-sorted CD8+CD4-CCR7+CD45RA+ naive T cells. The receptors were gathered from a human donor in good health. Some libraries in this study had Jurkat cell RNA spiked in.

The chain has TRBV28 and TRBJ1-5, with TRBD1 as a possible D gene (5 bases). The CDR3 spans 16 residues. The germline CDR1 and CDR2 sequences are MDHEN and SYDVKM. Deletions cut 7 bases from V and 9 bases from J, with 25 bases between. Here the CDR3 reads CASIPPEGEHGRPQHF. The CDR3 DNA is TGTGCCAGCATCCCCCCGGAAGGGGAGCATGGTCGGCCCCAGCATTTT. Filled out from reference TRBV28 and TRBJ1-5, the complete variable domain reads DVKVTQSSRYLVKRTGEKVFLECVQDMDHENMFWYRQDPGLGLRLIYFSYDVKMKEKGDIPEGYSVSREKKERFSLILESASTNQTSMYLCASIPPEGEHGRPQHFGDGTRLSIL.

This clonotype was seen only a few times. A much larger clonotype is one base distant, so this may be a read error. The chain links TRBV7-2 to TRBJ1-5; 12 nucleotides match TRBD1. The CDR3 is made up of 16 amino acids. V lost 5 bases to trimming and J lost 9 bases; unmatched junction nucleotides: 11. The germline CDR1 and CDR2 sequences are SGHTA and FQGNSA. The CDR3 spells CASSPSGTGGYLPQHF. CDR3 nucleotide sequence: TGTGCCAGCAGCCCCTCCGGGACAGGGGGCTATCTGCCCCAGCATTTT.

Only a few counts were recorded for this clonotype. The chain combines TRBV6-5 with TRBJ2-3, with D perhaps matching TRBD1 or TRBD2 (5 bases each). The V end was cut by 2 bases, the J end by 0 bases, with 15 bases between. Per the germline V gene, CDR1 is MNHEY and CDR2 is SVGAGI. This CDR3 has 17 amino acids. Here the CDR3 reads CASSYHRTEPSTDTQYF. DNA for the CDR3: TGTGCCAGCAGTTACCACAGGACTGAACCAAGCACAGATACGCAGTATTTT.

Note on this clonotype: An end of the junction does not agree with germline; a read error may underlie this. This chain joins TRBV7-9 and TRBJ1-2, with unresolved D. The CDR3 totals 14 residues. Germline V gene sequence: CDR1 SEHNR, CDR2 FQNEAQ (reference sequence). The CDR3, as DNA: TGTGCCAGCTGCTTAGAGGTTGAAAACTATGGCTACACCTTC. As protein: CASCLEVENYGYTF.

The gene calls are TRBV1 and TRBJ1-3. TRBV1 is listed as a pseudogene. The CDR3 runs to 16 residues. CDR3 sequence: CTSPTEAVNSGNTIYF. CDR3 nucleotides: TGCACCAGCCCCACCGAAGCCGTTAACTCTGGAAACACCATATATTTT.

This clonotype was detected a few times. The chain recombines TRBV4-2 with TRBJ2-4, with 16 bases identical to TRBD2. CDR1 and CDR2 (germline): LGHNA, YNFKEQ. With V trimmed by 4 bases and J by 8 bases, 11 bases remained unmatched. The CDR3 loop spans 18 amino acids. The CDR3 DNA reads as TGTGCCAGCAGCCCCCTAGGGACTAGCGGGAGGGGCTTAGACATTCAGTACTTC. Translating it yields CASSPLGTSGRGLDIQYF.

The gene calls are TRBV20-1 and TRBJ2-7; weak D call: TRBD1 (6 bases). The ends were cut back, 0 bases at V and 4 bases at J, with 28 bases in the middle. The CDR3 has 19 residues. Germline V CDR1 and CDR2: DFQATT, SNEGSKA (reference sequence). CDR3 protein: CSARERTAGTIRGGYEQYF. The CDR3 DNA follows: TGCAGTGCTAGAGAAAGGACAGCCGGGACGATTAGAGGGGGATACGAGCAGTACTTC.

The chain employs TRBV12-5 and TRBJ1-1; 7 bases map to TRBD1. The CDR3 loop spans 15 amino acids. V lost 0 bases, J lost 5 bases, and 6 bases stayed unmatched. Germline-derived CDR1 and CDR2 are LGHNT and FRNRAP. CDR3 amino acids: CASGLVGGAVTEAFF. Here the CDR3 DNA reads TGTGCTAGTGGTTTGGTAGGGGGCGCGGTTACTGAAGCTTTCTTT. The full variable domain, its missing parts supplied by reference TRBV12-5 and TRBJ1-1, is DARVTQTPRHKVTEMGQEVTMRCQPILGHNTVFWYRQTMMQGLELLAYFRNRAPLDDSGMPKDRFSAEMPDATLATLKIQPSEPRDSAVYFCASGLVGGAVTEAFFGQGTRLTVV.

A single count supports this clonotype. A read error may explain this, as a much larger clone is one base away. This chain uses TRBV20-1 with TRBJ2-7; 7 bases align to TRBD1. CDR1 DFQATT and CDR2 SNEGSKA come from the germline V gene (reference sequence). The CDR3 extends over 14 amino acids. The CDR3, as DNA: TGCAGTGTTAGAGATCCTGACAGGGTCTACGAGCAGTACTTC. As protein: CSVRDPDRVYEQYF.

The rearrangement joins TRBV3-1 to TRBJ2-7, with TRBD1 as a possible D gene (6 bases). The CDR3 contains 17 residues. Germline V gene lookup returns CDR1 LGHDT and CDR2 YNNKEL (reference sequence). V lost 0 bases and J lost 1, with 16 bases in between. CDR3 DNA sequence: TGTGCCAGCAGCCAAGAAATGACCAGGGGCGGTTCCTACGAGCAGTACTTC. This codes for CASSQEMTRGGSYEQYF.

This clonotype has just a few counts. The gene calls are TRBV19 and TRBJ2-1; weak D call: TRBD1 (5 bases). CDR3 size: 12 residues. The germline V gene has CDR1 LNHDA and CDR2 SQIVND (reference sequence). V shed 3 bases and J shed 7 bases, with 7 bases lying between them. This chain's CDR3 is CASSMGLNEQFF. The CDR3 nucleotides read TGTGCCAGTAGTATGGGGCTTAATGAGCAGTTCTTC.

This clonotype has just a few counts. CDR3 sequence: CSARNLAGDDHEQYF. CDR3 DNA: TGCAGTGCCCGGAACTTAGCGGGGGACGACCACGAGCAGTACTTC. The V and J genes are TRBV20-1 and TRBJ2-7, with 9 bases aligning to TRBD2. The J segment lost 5 bases and the V segment lost 6 bases, leaving 14 bases of the junction unmatched. Germline V gene data show CDR1 as DFQATT and CDR2 as SNEGSKA (reference sequence). The CDR3 totals 15 residues.

This chain links TRBV30 with TRBJ2-3; D is possibly TRBD2 (6 bases). CDR1 and CDR2 from the germline V gene are GTSNPN and SVGIG (reference sequence). The CDR3 length is 11 residues. The chain's CDR3 is CAGGETDTQYF. The CDR3 nucleotides are TGTGCGGGCGGGGAGACAGATACGCAGTATTTT. Full variable domain (remainder filled in from reference TRBV30 and TRBJ2-3): SQTIHQWPATLVQPVGSPLSLECTVEGTSNPNLYWYRQAAGRGLQLLFYSVGIGQISSEVPQNLSASRPQDRQFILSSKKLLLSDSGFYLCAGGETDTQYFGPGTRLTVL.

To note about this clonotype: One base away lies a much larger clone, so this may be a sequencing read error. This chain connects TRBV6-2 or TRBV6-3 to TRBJ2-3; D is possibly TRBD1 (5 bases). This CDR3 is built from 16 residues. With 6 bases removed from V and 2 bases from J, the gap between germline ends came to 18 bases. In germline, CDR1 is MNHEY, CDR2 SVGEGT. DNA of the CDR3: TGTGCCAGCAGGACCGCGGACACTACCCCCACAGATACGCAGTATTTT. Amino acid sequence: CASRTADTTPTDTQYF.